This TCR beta chain is drawn from a study of blood T cell repertoires in COVID-19. Study-level background: COVID-19 samples from acute and convalescent phases originated in the United States, Italy and Spain.

Original handling: Reference gene primer amplification gave nucleated cell count estimates. Data came from immunoSEQ multiplex PCR; TCRdb stores just in-frame clones and leaves some out. The DNA gave D and trimming, while V, J and clone size come from that table. This table holds over 100,000 clones, 70% to 90% found once. V lost 0 bases and J lost 8; bases outside the gene matches: 4. The CDR3 totals 16 residues. Germline V gives CDR1 SGHKS, CDR2 YYEKEE (reference sequence). The V and J genes are TRBV5-5 and TRBJ1-6; 11 bases match TRBD1. This receptor was taken from a man aged 35 to 55 with acute or convalescent COVID-19. Input material: peripheral blood. The CDR3 region has the DNA TGTGCCAGCAGCTTGGCTTGGGGACAGGGGGATTCACCCCTCCACTTT. Translating it yields CASSLAWGQGDSPLHF.